The clone carrying this T cell receptor (beta chain) appeared a few times. The library targeted TCRbeta and was prepared with unique molecular identifiers. Each CDR3 protein is one row after TCRdb ran MiXCR on the PCR reads. The sample records some 600,000 distinct CDR3 sequences, 10% to 15% being singletons. This sample stems from a study of T-cell reconstitution after alpha-beta-depleted transplantation in children. This receptor was obtained from a male patient between 10 and 17 years old who had a stem cell transplant for acute myeloid leukemia, so the T cells may come from the graft donor. This material consisted of PBMCs, mostly from graft donor cells, taken 360 days after TCRalphabeta/CD19-depleted stem cell transplant.

CDR3 sequence reads: CASSLGTSSDTQYF. CDR3 in DNA: TGTGCCAGCAGTTTAGGGACTAGCTCAGATACGCAGTATTTT. This chain uses TRBV12-3 or TRBV12-4 with TRBJ2-3, with 8 nucleotides matching TRBD2. The length of the CDR3 is 14 residues. V gave up 1 base and J gave up 4 bases; unmatched junction bases: 1.